This T cell receptor (beta chain) was captured in a study of beta chain features in type 1 diabetes. Study-level information: Researchers looked at 107,917,701 sorted cells across all samples.

This clone was detected a few times. The target antigen is unknown. With 2 bases clipped from V and 3 bases from J, the junction kept 3 bases outside the gene matches. The germline CDR1 and CDR2 sequences are SNHLY and FYNNEI. The CDR3 is 15 residues long. Sequencing targeted expressed TCRB transcripts, as all isolated RNA had been reverse transcribed. Naive, central memory and regulatory T cell samples yielded roughly 3.5 million reads on average. Profiling relied on immunoSEQ multiplex PCR, and the TCRdb table lists in-frame clones only, not all of them. The table lists 250,000 to 300,000 clones, approximately 25% of them singletons. Regarding the study as a whole: Moderate but significant shortening of TCRB CDR3s was recorded in all four CD4+ subsets from Type 1 diabetes patients. Naive, central memory and Treg TCRB repertoires seemed to resemble each other more closely in patients than they did in healthy donors.

The sequence came from a woman in her 30s with type 1 diabetes. The sample was naive CD4+ T cells from blood. V gene TRBV2 combines with J gene TRBJ2-2; 7 bases fit TRBD2. The CDR3 DNA is TGTGCCAGCAGTGAACTAGCGGCTTACACCGGGGAGCTGTTTTTT. It translates to CASSELAAYTGELFF.